This T cell receptor (beta chain) was profiled in a study of shared clonotypes between healthy human individuals (TCRdb year 2020). A note on the overall study: The cohort included a few men and two women between 18 and 49 years of age. For each donor, CD4 naive and CD4 memory were each run on three plates, CD8 naive on two plates, and CD8 memory on one plate. The study deeply sequenced blood TCR repertoires of about 5 healthy adults to estimate repertoire size and the extent of clonotype sharing between individuals. To increase sequencing depth and limit assay-specific biases, TCR repertoire library preparation and sequencing were carried out by different laboratories using diverse techniques. Between about 0.94 and 8.9 billion PBMCs per donor were obtained by leukapheresis. What the research found in general, with its limitations: Because the study included a small number of donors, the genetic and exposure-history diversity represented was limited. Compared with non-shared clonotypes, clonotypes shared by all four sorted-subset donors had higher generation probabilities. Only blood was sampled, and tissue TCR repertoires likely differ from those in blood. Across a handful of donors, around 5.4% of naive CD4, 3% to 4% of naive CD8, about 2.3% of memory CD4, and under 0.45% of memory CD8 clonotypes were shared. Larger estimated clonotype richness was generally found for naive subsets than for memory subsets. Even with the large sequencing depth, rarefaction of the sorted-subset datasets indicated that sequencing was incomplete. Pairwise subsampling led to the expectation that sequencing depth would affect the degree of clonotype sharing among donors.

Using the deep immunoSEQ assay, TCR CDR3 regions were amplified from genomic DNA by multiplex PCR. Extracted genomic DNA from each cell subset was distributed evenly across all wells of several immunoSEQ 96-well plates, and each plate was treated as a replicate. For sorted subsets, each replicate PCR was loaded with 150 to 250 ng genomic DNA, equivalent to some 27,000 T cell genomes. Purified libraries were quantified with a Qubit 3.0 fluorometer, sized on a Bioanalyzer 2100, and re-quantified with the KAPA Library Quantification kit. Every immunoSEQ 96-well plate was sequenced on a dedicated single-read 150-cycle Illumina NextSeq 550 flow cell. From the authors' description of their analysis: Because the immunoSEQ output held only junctional sequences and lacked quality scores, the filtering could not match the filtering applied to full-length reads. To assign V/J genes and CDR3, sequences were annotated against IMGT germline references using PyIR, a Python wrapper for IgBLAST v1.9. Reads were removed for weak V/J assignments (E-value above 1e-6), missing CDR3, stop codons, out-of-frame junctions, or ambiguous translated residues. V3J clonotypes were defined by identical inferred V gene, J gene, and CDR3 amino acid sequence. Percentage overlap between repertoires was computed as shared unique clonotypes divided by the size of the smaller repertoire. Three approaches were used to assess repertoire richness: RTK rarefaction, the Chao1 estimator, and Recon v2.1 estimates of unobserved clonotypes. Generation probabilities were computed with OLGA for all TCRbeta clonotypes obtained by the gDNA method from several donors. The clones in this table, taken by TCRdb from immuneACCESS, are in-frame only. Not every clone is retained; where verified, under half of the shortfall comes from an unresolved V gene, and the cause of the rest is unknown. The V and J calls and the clone size are those of that table, but D and trimming were determined from the DNA. The sample records 950,000 to 1,100,000 clones, about 70% of which are singletons. Of the sample, approximately 1.5% is held by the ten largest clones.

Donors were healthy HIV-negative adults with no recently reported acute infections or vaccinations. Every donor was a Caucasian adult living in Nashville, Tennessee, USA. CD4+ T cells were enriched through magnetic negative selection, after which naive cells were positively selected on CD45RA and the remaining negative fraction served as the memory subset. Blood was collected by leukapheresis, and PBMCs were isolated by Ficoll-Histopaque density gradient centrifugation and then cryopreserved in liquid nitrogen vapor phase. Analytical flow cytometry was used to check the purity and quantity of every magnetically sorted T cell population. Genomic DNA was isolated from each sorted fraction and quantified by UV absorbance on a Nanodrop 2000c. About this clone itself: The antigen this receptor binds is unknown. Within one base of it there is no much larger clone, and no base qualities were kept.

CDR1 and CDR2, looked up from the germline V gene, are MNHNS and SASEGT. From cysteine to phenylalanine, the CDR3 is 16 amino acids long. CDR3 DNA is the only sequence kept; it has 48 bases, read in frame from the first base. The V and J ends are trimmed by 2 bases and 1 base, leaving 12 bases between them. The receptor comes from a man younger than 35 in good health. The V and J segments used are TRBV6-1 and TRBJ1-5; no D gene can be assigned with confidence. The sequencing sample was made of memory CD4+ T cells sorted from blood. Explained via the paper, the cell subset or site label denotes: CD45RA-negative fraction. The CDR3 region has the sequence CASSELMGLSNQPQHF. In nucleotides, the sequence is TGTGCCAGCAGTGAACTTATGGGCCTAAGCAATCAGCCCCAGCATTTT.